The present entry profiles one TCR beta chain with its context. These data originate in a study of T cell changes during pregnancy in multiple sclerosis. Trimming pared 4 bases from V and 0 bases from J, leaving 10 bases between. This CDR3 comprises 15 residues. Per the germline V gene, CDR1 is SNHLY and CDR2 is FYNNEI. The data were produced by immunoSEQ multiplex PCR, yet TCRdb's version contains in-frame clones alone and is incomplete. This sample has roughly 100,000 clones, with around nine tenths found just once. The source was peripheral blood, collected after pregnancy. This clonotype was obtained from a female donor with multiple sclerosis, enrolled in a pregnancy study. The chain employs TRBV2 and TRBJ1-3; no firm D call. CDR3: CASSALPGSGNTIYF. DNA for the CDR3: TGTGCCAGCAGTGCCCTGCCCGGCTCTGGAAACACCATATATTTT.